One sample yielded the 14 T cell receptor beta chains listed below, sequenced in a study of blood T cell repertoires in COVID-19. The protocol was immunoSEQ multiplex PCR, while the TCRdb copy is restricted to in-frame clones and leaves out a portion. This sample has about 160,000 clones, with 79% found just once. The specimen was peripheral blood. These TCRs come from a woman between 55 and 75 years old with COVID-19, enrolled during active disease.

The V and J genes are TRBV3-1 (or the pseudogene TRBV3-2) and TRBJ1-2, with 9 bases lining up with TRBD1. CDR3 size: 17 residues. The V gene's germline CDR1 is LGHDT and CDR2 YNNKEL (reference sequence). V lost 2 bases and J lost 2; bases outside the gene matches: 9. CDR3 in amino acids: CASSQIVGTGINYGYTF. The CDR3 bases are TGTGCCAGCAGCCAAATCGTGGGGACAGGGATAAACTATGGCTACACCTTC.

The J gene is TRBJ1-5, the V gene TRBV7-8; 8 bases fit TRBD1. Germline CDR1 is SGHVS and CDR2 is FQNEAQ. The ends lost 5 bases at V and 7 bases at J; junction bases unmatched: 10. The length of the CDR3 is 15 residues. CDR3 protein: CASSPVTGVLQPQHF. CDR3 nucleotide sequence: TGTGCCAGCAGCCCCGTGACAGGGGTGTTACAGCCCCAGCATTTT.

The V and J genes are TRBV28 and TRBJ2-7; 9 positions match TRBD1. Germline assignment: CDR1 MDHEN and CDR2 SYDVKM. This CDR3 is built from 12 residues. Unmatched junction bases numbered 3, after V lost 6 bases and J lost 6 bases. The CDR3 coding sequence is TGTGCCAGCAGCCAACAGGGGGCCGAGCAGTACTTC. Translated, it gives CASSQQGAEQYF.

The V call is TRBV19, the J call TRBJ2-7; 7 bases fit TRBD1. Germline V CDR1 and CDR2: LNHDA, SQIVND (reference sequence). The CDR3 runs 13 residues. With 7 bases clipped from V and 0 bases from J, the junction kept 3 bases outside the gene matches. The CDR3 nucleotides are TGTGCCAGTAATGACAGGGCCTCCTACGAGCAGTACTTC. Residues: CASNDRASYEQYF.

This sequence joins TRBV9 and TRBJ1-6, with 10 bases fitting TRBD1. The CDR3 is 15 amino acids. Trimming took 3 bases from V and 7 from J; bases not matched to a gene: 4. CDR1 SGDLS and CDR2 YYNGEE come from the germline V gene. The CDR3 is CASSAGQGRNSPLHF. The CDR3 nucleotides read TGTGCCAGCAGCGCGGGACAGGGGAGGAATTCACCCCTCCACTTT. Full variable domain (remainder filled in from reference TRBV9 and TRBJ1-6): DSGVTQTPKHLITATGQRVTLRCSPRSGDLSVYWYQQSLDQGLQFLIQYYNGEERAKGNILERFSAQQFPDLHSELNLSSLELGDSALYFCASSAGQGRNSPLHFGNGTRLTVT.

This chain links TRBV29-1 with TRBJ2-5; 8 bases align to TRBD1. This CDR3 is 13 amino acids long. Looked up from germline, CDR1 is SQVTM and CDR2 is ANQGSEA. The V and J ends lost 8 bases and 4 bases, in that order; junction bases with no gene match: 9. The CDR3 nucleotides read TGCAGCCTGGGGCAGGGGGCGCGAGAGACCCAGTACTTC. Its protein is CSLGQGARETQYF.

The DNA for the CDR3 is TGCAGCGTCCTGACAGCAGCTGGGGCCAACGTCCTGACTTTC. It specifies CSVLTAAGANVLTF. J is TRBJ2-6 and V is TRBV29-1, with a possible D match to TRBD1 (5 bases). V was cut by 6 bases and J by 2 bases, with 11 bases left in between. The CDR3 covers 14 residues. The germline V gene has CDR1 SQVTM and CDR2 ANQGSEA.

The rearrangement links TRBV6-1 to TRBJ2-1, with TRBD1 matching 7 bases. This CDR3 region has 16 residues. Unmatched junction bases numbered 8, after V lost 4 bases and J lost 2 bases. Germline lookup yields CDR1 MNHNS and CDR2 SASEGT. CDR3 region: CASSGWTGNTYNEQFF. For the CDR3, the DNA is TGTGCCAGCAGTGGTTGGACAGGCAACACCTACAATGAGCAGTTCTTC.

The chain joins TRBV6-6 to TRBJ2-7; 10 bases match TRBD1. The trim removed 7 bases at V and 1 base at J, leaving 4 bases unmatched. The CDR3 spans 14 residues. Germline V gene lookup returns CDR1 MNHNY and CDR2 SVGAGI (reference sequence). The CDR3 spells CASTPDRGSYEQYF. The CDR3 bases are TGTGCCAGCACCCCGGACAGGGGGTCCTACGAGCAGTACTTC.

The chain has TRBV6-5 and TRBJ2-7; D may be TRBD2 (5 bases). Germline CDR1 reads MNHEY; CDR2 reads SVGAGI. Trimming removed 9 bases at V and 2 bases at J, with 17 bases between. The CDR3 runs to 14 residues. Written as DNA, the CDR3 is TGTGCCAGTGTATCGGTCGGGGTCCCCTACGAGCAGTACTTC. Translation gives CASVSVGVPYEQYF.

The rearrangement joins TRBV10-3 to TRBJ2-1; D remains ambiguous. Germline-derived CDR1 and CDR2 are ENHRY and SYGVKD. V was pared by 0 bases and J by 2 bases, with 11 bases between. CDR3 size: 16 residues. The CDR3, as DNA: TGTGCCATCAGTGAGTCCTGGAGCCTCACCTACAATGAGCAGTTCTTC. Amino acids: CAISESWSLTYNEQFF.

Turning to this clone: Other nucleotide sequences from this sample produce the same CDR3. The chain couples TRBV28 to TRBJ1-5; D call uncertain. Germline CDR1 MDHEN, CDR2 SYDVKM. Trimming took off 8 bases at V and 4 bases at J, with 9 bases between the two ends. This CDR3 has 12 residues. For the CDR3, the DNA is TGTGCCAGCCGTCAGTCAAATCAGCCCCAGCATTTT. Its protein is CASRQSNQPQHF.

The CDR3 DNA reads as TGCGCCAGCAGCTTGAACTTGGGAGGTAACAATGAGCAGTTCTTC. As protein: CASSLNLGGNNEQFF. The chain joins TRBV5-1 to TRBJ2-1; TRBD2 is a possible D gene (6 bases). The V and J ends lost 1 base and 5 bases respectively, with 13 bases between them. CDR3 length equals 15 residues. Germline V gives CDR1 SGHRS, CDR2 YFSETQ.

Ten or more counts support this clone. The V gene is TRBV27, the J gene TRBJ1-4; 7 bases are a match to TRBD1. This CDR3 comprises 13 residues. The V and J ends lost 7 bases and 8 bases, in that order; junction bases with no gene match: 7. Germline values: CDR1 MNHEY, CDR2 SMNVEV (reference sequence). The CDR3 coding sequence is TGTGCCAGCAAGGCAGGGGGAGAGGAAAAACTGTTTTTT. It yields the protein CASKAGGEEKLFF.